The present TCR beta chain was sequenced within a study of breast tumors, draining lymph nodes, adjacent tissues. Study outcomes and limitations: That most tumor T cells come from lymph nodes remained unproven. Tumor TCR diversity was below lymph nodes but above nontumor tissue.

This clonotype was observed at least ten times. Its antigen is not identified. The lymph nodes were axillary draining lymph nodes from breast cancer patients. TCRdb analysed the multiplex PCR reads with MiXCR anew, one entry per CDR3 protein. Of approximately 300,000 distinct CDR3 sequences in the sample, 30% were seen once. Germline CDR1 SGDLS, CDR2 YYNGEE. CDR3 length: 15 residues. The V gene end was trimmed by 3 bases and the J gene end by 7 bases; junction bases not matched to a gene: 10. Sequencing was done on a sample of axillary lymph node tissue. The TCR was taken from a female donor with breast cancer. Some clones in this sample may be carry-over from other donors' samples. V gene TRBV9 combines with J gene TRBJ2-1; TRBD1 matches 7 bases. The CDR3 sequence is CASSGRGTEENEQFF. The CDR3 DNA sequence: TGTGCCAGCAGCGGTAGAGGGACAGAAGAAAATGAGCAGTTCTTC.